The entry below gives a single TCR beta chain sequence along with its context. The data were taken from a study of blood T cell repertoires in COVID-19. At the level of the study: Some COVID-19 samples were acute and others convalescent; all came from the United States, Italy and Spain. In each case, the material was cDNA or gDNA derived from T cells, B-cell-depleted T cells, or PBMCs.

Original analysis: Reference gene primer amplification gave nucleated cell count estimates. Clones were sequenced by immunoSEQ multiplex PCR, and TCRdb holds only the in-frame ones, with some missing. Clonal size and the V and J genes are those of that table, whereas D and trimming came from the DNA. The sample yields 340,000 or so clones, around nine tenths seen once. Per germline, CDR1 SEHNR and CDR2 FQNEAQ (reference sequence). The trim removed 5 bases at V and 2 bases at J, leaving 12 bases unmatched. The CDR3 runs 16 residues. The sequenced sample consisted of peripheral blood. The TCR sequence derives from a man aged 45 to 65 with active or convalescent COVID-19. This rearrangement joins TRBV7-9 to TRBJ2-7, with 7 bases identical to TRBD2. The CDR3 DNA follows: TGTGCCAGCAGCCCCCGGGAAAGCGGGACCCCCTACGAGCAGTACTTC. Its translation is CASSPRESGTPYEQYF.